Many counts were recorded for the clone carrying this T cell receptor (beta chain). The antigen is not known. From the germline J gene comes the end of the CDR3, since the read stops 3 residues before it. Both groups were predominantly of Caucasian heritage. These data belong to a study of T cell clonality in common variable immunodeficiency. Study-wide findings and caveats: Common variable immunodeficiency TCR beta sequences reportedly had fewer deletions and N-nucleotide insertions. T cell subpopulation sequencing would be needed to explain CVID clonality.

Germline CDR1 reads ENHRY; CDR2 reads SYGVKD. This CDR3 contains 14 residues. V gave up 0 bases and J gave up 5 bases; unmatched junction bases: 3. Control and CVID samples contributed equal amounts of genomic DNA. Only in-frame clones appear in the TCRdb table, and some are missing; sequencing was by immunoSEQ multiplex PCR. The sample contains 50,000 or so clones, none of them singletons. The rearrangement links TRBV10-3 to TRBJ2-5, with 7 bases matching TRBD1. This receptor was obtained from a person between 18 and 75 years old in good health. The specimen was peripheral blood mononuclear cells. The CDR3 DNA, read in part, is TGTGCCATCAGTGAGTCGACAGGGTTGGAGACC. This translates into CAISESTGLET. From start to end, the CDR3 is CAISESTGLETQYF.